The rows below give T cell receptor beta chains drawn from one sample of a study of blood T cell repertoires in COVID-19. TCRdb's copy holds only in-frame clones and misses some; the assay was immunoSEQ multiplex PCR. The table shows approximately 93,000 clones, with approximately 77% occurring only once. Sequenced sample: peripheral blood. All receptors derive from an elderly woman with acute or convalescent COVID-19. Each CDR3 is given with its conserved first and last residue. A D gene is named only where the DNA matches it firmly. Clone size is not always given. Where it is, it says once, few, many or a class for expanded clones.

cdr3_aa: CASSHPKGQTNEKLFF; cdr3_nt: TGTGCCAGCAGCCACCCTAAGGGACAGACTAATGAAAAACTGTTTTTT; clone_size: once; v_call: TRBV4-2; j_call: TRBJ1-4; d_call: TRBD1
cdr3_aa: CASSRGEGGELFF; cdr3_nt: TGTGCCAGCAGCAGGGGCGAAGGGGGGGAGCTGTTTTTT; clone_size: -; v_call: TRBV27; j_call: TRBJ2-2; d_call: -
cdr3_aa: CASSVGAGRNQPQHF; cdr3_nt: TGTGCCAGCAGCGTAGGGGCAGGGCGCAATCAGCCCCAGCATTTT; clone_size: -; v_call: TRBV9; j_call: TRBJ1-5; d_call: -
cdr3_aa: CASSPRGQGHTEAFF; cdr3_nt: TGTGCCAGCAGCCCTAGGGGGCAGGGGCACACTGAAGCTTTCTTT; clone_size: -; v_call: TRBV28; j_call: TRBJ1-1; d_call: TRBD1
cdr3_aa: CASSFWAPGSYEQYF; cdr3_nt: TGTGCCAGCAGCTTTTGGGCCCCGGGAAGCTACGAGCAGTACTTC; clone_size: -; v_call: TRBV7-9; j_call: TRBJ2-7; d_call: -
cdr3_aa: CSAVTGGGGEQYF; cdr3_nt: TGCAGCGCTGTGACAGGGGGAGGAGGCGAGCAGTACTTC; clone_size: few; v_call: TRBV29-1; j_call: TRBJ2-7; d_call: TRBD1
cdr3_aa: CASSLGGLALRSYNEQFF; cdr3_nt: TGTGCCAGCAGCTTAGGCGGACTAGCGCTCCGCTCCTACAATGAGCAGTTCTTC; clone_size: -; v_call: TRBV13; j_call: TRBJ2-1; d_call: TRBD2
cdr3_aa: CASSLGGPGNTIYF; cdr3_nt: TGCGCCAGCAGCTTGGGGGGGCCGGGAAACACCATATATTTT; clone_size: -; v_call: TRBV5-1; j_call: TRBJ1-3; d_call: -
cdr3_aa: CASSEGGLAANPWQFF; cdr3_nt: TGTGCCAGCAGTGAAGGGGGACTAGCGGCCAACCCTTGGCAGTTCTTC; clone_size: -; v_call: TRBV6-1; j_call: TRBJ2-1; d_call: TRBD2
cdr3_aa: CASSKSGLAGYNEQFF; cdr3_nt: TGTGCCAGTAGTAAATCGGGACTAGCGGGCTACAATGAGCAGTTCTTC; clone_size: -; v_call: TRBV19; j_call: TRBJ2-1; d_call: TRBD2
cdr3_aa: CASSFQGYGYTF; cdr3_nt: TGTGCCAGCAGTTTCCAGGGCTATGGCTACACCTTC; clone_size: -; v_call: TRBV12-3/TRBV12-4; j_call: TRBJ1-2; d_call: -
cdr3_aa: CASSYPSQGARGYTF; cdr3_nt: TGTGCCAGCAGTTACCCCTCCCAGGGGGCGAGGGGCTACACCTTC; clone_size: -; v_call: TRBV6-2/TRBV6-3; j_call: TRBJ1-2; d_call: TRBD1
cdr3_aa: CANVRDKGQETQYF; cdr3_nt: TGTGCCAACGTCCGGGACAAGGGCCAAGAGACCCAGTACTTC; clone_size: -; v_call: TRBV6-4; j_call: TRBJ2-5; d_call: -
cdr3_aa: CASSLGTSGGASEQYF; cdr3_nt: TGCGCCAGCAGCTTAGGGACTAGCGGGGGGGCCTCCGAGCAGTACTTC; clone_size: -; v_call: TRBV5-1; j_call: TRBJ2-7; d_call: TRBD2
cdr3_aa: CASSLGVAGMAGELFF; cdr3_nt: TGTGCCAGCAGCTTAGGGGTAGCGGGTATGGCGGGGGAGCTGTTTTTT; clone_size: few; v_call: TRBV7-2; j_call: TRBJ2-2; d_call: TRBD2
cdr3_aa: CASSSPIAGGTVEEKLFF; cdr3_nt: TGTGCCAGCAGCTCGCCCATCGCGGGGGGGACAGTCGAGGAAAAACTGTTTTTT; clone_size: -; v_call: TRBV7-9; j_call: TRBJ1-4; d_call: TRBD1
cdr3_aa: CASSPGTGVKETQYF; cdr3_nt: TGCGCCAGCAGCCCCGGGACAGGGGTCAAAGAGACCCAGTACTTC; clone_size: -; v_call: TRBV4-1; j_call: TRBJ2-5; d_call: TRBD1
cdr3_aa: CASRMGTRRETQYF; cdr3_nt: TGTGCCAGCAGAATGGGGACTAGAAGGGAGACCCAGTACTTC; clone_size: -; v_call: TRBV27; j_call: TRBJ2-5; d_call: TRBD2
cdr3_aa: CASSLGLAGGMDTQYF; cdr3_nt: TGCGCCAGCAGCCTCGGACTAGCGGGAGGAATGGATACGCAGTATTTT; clone_size: -; v_call: TRBV5-1; j_call: TRBJ2-3; d_call: TRBD2
cdr3_aa: CASEGTSETQYF; cdr3_nt: TGTGCCAGCGAGGGGACTAGCGAGACCCAGTACTTC; clone_size: once; v_call: TRBV28; j_call: TRBJ2-5; d_call: TRBD2
cdr3_aa: CASSSLAGGSSLNEQFF; cdr3_nt: TGTGCCAGCAGTTCGCTAGCGGGAGGGAGTTCTTTAAATGAGCAGTTCTTC; clone_size: -; v_call: TRBV28; j_call: TRBJ2-1; d_call: TRBD2
cdr3_aa: CASSDSGTGRDGYTF; cdr3_nt: TGTGCCAGCAGTGACTCGGGGACAGGGAGGGATGGCTACACCTTC; clone_size: many; v_call: TRBV6-4; j_call: TRBJ1-2; d_call: TRBD1
cdr3_aa: CASSQDRWREGEQFF; cdr3_nt: TGCGCCAGCAGCCAAGATAGGTGGAGGGAGGGTGAGCAGTTCTTC; clone_size: few; v_call: TRBV4-3; j_call: TRBJ2-1; d_call: TRBD2
cdr3_aa: CASSRQGDTEAFF; cdr3_nt: TGTGCCAGCAGCCGACAGGGGGACACTGAAGCTTTCTTT; clone_size: once; v_call: TRBV7-2; j_call: TRBJ1-1; d_call: TRBD1
cdr3_aa: CASSSGTGFTEAFF; cdr3_nt: TGTGCCAGTAGTTCCGGGACAGGGTTTACTGAAGCTTTCTTT; clone_size: -; v_call: TRBV19; j_call: TRBJ1-1; d_call: TRBD1
cdr3_aa: CASSLSAQGTQHF; cdr3_nt: TGTGCCAGCAGTTTATCGGCACAGGGAACCCAGCATTTT; clone_size: -; v_call: TRBV27; j_call: TRBJ1-5; d_call: -
cdr3_aa: CASSLNRENYGYTF; cdr3_nt: TGTGCCAGCAGCTTAAATAGGGAGAACTATGGCTACACCTTC; clone_size: -; v_call: TRBV7-2; j_call: TRBJ1-2; d_call: -
cdr3_aa: CAWSVLEGYTF; cdr3_nt: TGTGCCTGGAGTGTCCTTGAGGGCTACACCTTC; clone_size: -; v_call: TRBV30; j_call: TRBJ1-2; d_call: -
cdr3_aa: CASSYTGLAEAFF; cdr3_nt: TGTGCCAGCAGTTACACAGGGTTGGCTGAAGCTTTCTTT; clone_size: -; v_call: TRBV6-2/TRBV6-3; j_call: TRBJ1-1; d_call: -